This T cell receptor (beta chain) was sequenced in a study of regulatory T cells in long-lasting Graves disease. Libraries of TCR beta came from iRepertoire HTBI primers plus Arm-PCR of CDR3 regions. MiXCR, run by TCRdb on the multiplex PCR reads, gives a single entry per CDR3 protein. The table includes about 430,000 distinct CDR3 sequences, roughly a fifth detected once. The CDR3 runs 14 residues. Trimming at V came to 6 bases and at J to 4 bases, leaving 6 bases not matched to a gene. Germline CDR1 and CDR2: SEHNR and FQNEAQ (reference sequence). This clonotype has at least ten counts. The time point: persistent/refractory GD, antithyroid drugs over 5 years with positive TRAb. Extracted RNA from PBMCs served as the source of the TCR library. It was American Thyroid Association guidelines that determined Graves' disease diagnosis.

The source is a female donor with Graves disease. Sequencing used peripheral blood mononuclear cells (PBMCs), obtained when the disease was refractory, from a patient treated with antithyroid drugs. The chain is built from TRBV7-9 and TRBJ2-7, with TRBD2 matching 10 bases. The CDR3 region has the DNA TGTGCCAGCAGTTCCCCTAGCGGGAGTTACGAGCAGTACTTC. It encodes CASSSPSGSYEQYF.